Listed here are 27 T cell receptor beta chains from one sample, sequenced in a study of blood T cells in healthy people across ages. The authors ran a second PCR of 7 to 11 cycles using a sample-barcoded 5' primer and a J-beta primer mix. TCRdb re-analysed the 5' RACE reads in MiXCR, keeping a single row per CDR3 protein. The sample shows about 1 million distinct CDR3 sequences, 45% of them seen only once. The sample was blood. The source is a woman aged 60-75 years in good health.

This sequence joins TRBV6-6 and TRBJ2-7; the D gene is possibly TRBD1 (5 bases). The CDR3 has 13 residues. The V gene's germline CDR1 is MNHNY and CDR2 SVGAGI (reference sequence). Trimming took 7 bases from V and 4 from J, leaving 14 bases between them. The CDR3 nucleotides are TGTGCCAGCACTATGACAGACTCTTACGAGCAGTACTTC. Translating gives CASTMTDSYEQYF.

This clonotype was picked up a small number of times. This chain joins TRBV15 and TRBJ2-1, with D perhaps assigned TRBD1 or TRBD2 (7 bases each). The V gene's germline CDR1 is LNHNV and CDR2 YYDKDF (reference sequence). With 8 bases removed from V and 0 bases from J, the gap between germline ends came to 11 bases. This CDR3 region has 14 residues. CDR3 in amino acids: CATQRDSSYNEQFF. In DNA form, the CDR3 reads TGTGCCACCCAGCGGGACAGCTCCTACAATGAGCAGTTCTTC.

This sequence joins TRBV20-1 and TRBJ2-1; D is undetermined. Trimming left V 0 bases short and J 7 bases short, with 10 bases between. Per the germline V gene, CDR1 is DFQATT and CDR2 is SNEGSKA (reference sequence). The CDR3 has 13 amino acids. CDR3 protein: CSARDPRRNEQFF. The CDR3 DNA sequence: TGCAGTGCTAGAGATCCAAGGCGTAATGAGCAGTTCTTC.

This clonotype was detected once. The V gene is TRBV28, the J gene TRBJ1-1; possible D gene TRBD1, 5 bases. V gave up 6 bases and J gave up 7 bases, with 27 bases separating them. From germline, CDR1 is MDHEN and CDR2 SYDVKM. CDR3 size: 17 residues. CDR3 amino acids: CASRRDRDRDGGCEAFF. CDR3 bases: TGTGCCAGCAGAAGGGACCGCGACCGGGACGGAGGATGTGAAGCTTTCTTT. Complete variable domain (other parts from reference TRBV28 and TRBJ1-1): DVKVTQSSRYLVKRTGEKVFLECVQDMDHENMFWYRQDPGLGLRLIYFSYDVKMKEKGDIPEGYSVSREKKERFSLILESASTNQTSMYLCASRRDRDRDGGCEAFFGQGTRLTVV.

The genes are TRBV29-1 and TRBJ2-1; 10 bases are shared with TRBD2. Germline V gene data show CDR1 as SQVTM and CDR2 as ANQGSEA. CDR3 size: 14 residues. V trimming: 5 bases; J trimming: 3 bases; junction bases outside the gene matches: 4. The CDR3 protein is CSVKLAGIYNEQFF. In DNA, the CDR3 is TGCAGCGTTAAACTAGCGGGAATCTACAATGAGCAGTTCTTC.

This clonotype was detected only a few times. The chain employs TRBV20-1 and TRBJ2-1, with 14 bases matching TRBD2. The trim removed 0 bases at V and 5 bases at J, leaving 9 bases unmatched. The CDR3 runs 18 residues. Per germline, CDR1 DFQATT and CDR2 SNEGSKA (reference sequence). DNA of the CDR3: TGCAGTGCTAGAGATGTCGTTTGGGGACTAGCGGGGGACAATGAGCAGTTCTTC. This codes for CSARDVVWGLAGDNEQFF.

With regard to this clonotype: With a much larger clone just one base away, this may be a read error. The rearrangement links TRBV5-1 to TRBJ2-5; a possible D gene is TRBD1 (6 bases). The CDR3 length is 13 residues. Germline CDR1 is SGHRS and CDR2 is YFSETQ. This CDR3 is CANSWTAYSTQYF. The CDR3, as DNA: TGCGCCAACAGCTGGACAGCCTATTCGACCCAGTACTTC.

This clonotype is a singleton in its sample. A read error is possible here, since a much larger clone lies one base away. V gene TRBV12-3 or TRBV12-4 combines with J gene TRBJ2-7; D is possibly TRBD1 (8 bases). This CDR3 contains 12 residues. The CDR3 protein is CASSSTGGERYF. The CDR3 nucleotides are TGTGCCAGCAGTTCTACAGGGGGGGAGCGGTACTTC.

The chain combines TRBV11-3 with TRBJ2-7; D may be TRBD2 (5 bases). This CDR3 comprises 12 residues. Trimming removed 6 bases from V and 7 bases from J, with 13 bases in between. Germline V CDR1 and CDR2: SGHNT, YENEEA. The CDR3 sequence: CASSRGNNEQYF. The CDR3, as DNA: TGTGCCAGCAGTAGAGGGAACAATGAGCAGTACTTC.

This clonotype was seen just once. The rearrangement joins TRBV13 to TRBJ1-1; D gene uncertain. The V gene lost 7 bases and the J gene lost 3 bases, with 12 bases spanning the gap. From germline, CDR1 is PRHDT and CDR2 FYEKMQ (reference sequence). This CDR3 is 13 amino acids long. Written as DNA, the CDR3 is TGTGCCAGCATAAAGGGTTTCGACACTGAAGCTTTCTTT. Amino acids: CASIKGFDTEAFF.

The rearrangement links TRBV10-3 to TRBJ2-5; 9 bases align to TRBD1. The CDR3 has 14 residues. Trimming at V came to 8 bases and at J to 1 base, leaving 5 bases not matched to a gene. Germline-derived CDR1 and CDR2 are ENHRY and SYGVKD. Here the CDR3 reads CAIRGTGRQETQYF. The CDR3 DNA reads as TGTGCCATCCGGGGGACAGGGCGCCAAGAGACCCAGTACTTC.

The chain uses TRBV5-1 and TRBJ2-1, with TRBD2 identical over 9 bases. The germline V gene has CDR1 SGHRS and CDR2 YFSETQ. Trimming took 0 bases from V and 0 from J; bases not matched to a gene: 7. The CDR3 consists of 18 residues. In DNA form, the CDR3 reads TGCGCCAGCAGCTTGGGTTTCCTAGCGGGGAGCTCCTACAATGAGCAGTTCTTC. It codes for CASSLGFLAGSSYNEQFF.

There are a few counts of this clonotype. The gene calls are TRBV29-1 and TRBJ2-5; D possibly corresponds to TRBD2 (6 bases). The J call may be mistaken, given a closer DNA end match to TRBJ2-7. The germline CDR1 and CDR2 sequences are SQVTM and ANQGSEA. This CDR3 spans 14 amino acids. The CDR3 bases are TGCAGCATTTCGTCCGGGCTTCGGGGGTACGAGCAGTACTTC. It codes for CSISSGLRGYEQYF.

The rearrangement uses TRBV12-3 or TRBV12-4 and TRBJ1-6, with TRBD1 identical over 7 bases. This CDR3 is 16 amino acids long. With 3 bases clipped from V and 4 bases from J, the junction kept 6 bases outside the gene matches. CDR3 region: CASSFDRAPYNSPLHF. The CDR3 region has the DNA TGTGCCAGCAGTTTTGACAGGGCCCCTTATAATTCACCCCTCCACTTT.

The chain links TRBV6-1 to TRBJ2-5; D gene uncertain. V lost 0 bases and J 11 bases, leaving 16 bases between the germline ends. CDR3 length: 14 amino acids. CDR1 and CDR2 (germline): MNHNS, SASEGT. The CDR3 sequence is CASSEAPVPNEQYF. In DNA form, the CDR3 reads TGTGCCAGCAGTGAAGCGCCAGTACCCAATGAGCAGTACTTC.

The CDR3 protein is CASSGLDRGNAFF. The CDR3 region has the DNA TGTGCCAGCAGTGGACTAGACAGGGGAAATGCTTTCTTT. The chain is built from TRBV6-1 and TRBJ1-1, with 8 nucleotides matching TRBD1. This CDR3 is built from 13 residues. V was pared by 4 bases and J by 11 bases, with 9 bases of the junction left unmatched. Germline loops: CDR1 MNHNS, CDR2 SASEGT.

The rearrangement links TRBV6-1 to TRBJ1-5; 10 positions match TRBD1. V gave up 6 bases and J gave up 7 bases; unmatched junction bases: 12. Germline loops: CDR1 MNHNS, CDR2 SASEGT. The CDR3 consists of 16 residues. The CDR3 DNA sequence: TGTGCCAGCAGAGACTCCGGGACAGGGGAACGGCAGCCCCAGCATTTT. Translation: CASRDSGTGERQPQHF.

This clonotype has a handful of counts. V is TRBV6-2 or TRBV6-3 and J is TRBJ2-4, with 8 bases lining up with TRBD2. This CDR3 is built from 15 residues. Unmatched junction bases numbered 16, after V lost 5 bases and J lost 13 bases. CDR1 is MNHEY, CDR2 SVGEGT, per germline. The CDR3: CASSPIGTSTGEQYF. The CDR3 coding sequence is TGTGCCAGCAGTCCGATCGGGACTAGTACGGGGGAGCAGTACTTC.

The chain carries TRBV20-1 and TRBJ2-7; 8 positions match TRBD2. CDR1 and CDR2 from the germline V gene are DFQATT and SNEGSKA (reference sequence). Losses at the gene ends were 0 bases for V and 0 bases for J; bases not matched to a gene: 4. This CDR3 contains 15 residues. CDR3 nucleotides: TGCAGTGCTAGAGAACCCGGGACTAGCTCCTACGAGCAGTACTTC. Translation gives CSAREPGTSSYEQYF.

This clonotype was detected a few times. The chain combines TRBV27 with TRBJ1-2; unclear D gene. Trimming took off 2 bases at V and 4 bases at J, with 14 bases between the two ends. The CDR3 runs 15 residues. The germline V gene encodes CDR1 MNHEY and CDR2 SMNVEV (reference sequence). The CDR3 here is CASSLIGSQAYGYTF. The CDR3 nucleotides are TGTGCCAGCAGTTTAATCGGTTCTCAGGCCTATGGCTACACCTTC.

The chain uses TRBV7-6 and TRBJ2-1, with no clear D. V lost 1 base and J lost 0, with 7 bases in between. The CDR3 is 15 residues long. Germline CDR1 and CDR2: SGHVS and FNYEAQ. The CDR3, as DNA: TGTGCCAGCAGCTTAGAGTATAGCTCCTACAATGAGCAGTTCTTC. It yields the protein CASSLEYSSYNEQFF.

Only one count was recorded for this clonotype. The V and J genes are TRBV7-8 and TRBJ2-5, with TRBD2 matching 8 bases. Looked up from germline, CDR1 is SGHVS and CDR2 is FQNEAQ. The junction had 18 bases not matched to a gene; V was cut back by 2 bases and J by 1 base. The CDR3 is made up of 20 amino acids. This CDR3 reads CASSLSGGASGPEGQETQYF. The CDR3 DNA sequence: TGTGCCAGCAGCTTAAGTGGGGGGGCTAGCGGGCCCGAAGGCCAAGAGACCCAGTACTTC. Using reference TRBV7-8 and TRBJ2-5 for the parts outside the CDR3, the full variable domain is GAGVSQSPRYKVAKRGQDVALRCDPISGHVSLFWYQQALGQGPEFLTYFQNEAQLDKSGLPSDRFFAERPEGSVSTLKIQRTQQEDSAVYLCASSLSGGASGPEGQETQYFGPGTRLLVL.

This chain joins TRBV10-2 and TRBJ2-2; D is ambiguous. This CDR3 spans 12 amino acids. CDR1 is WSHSY, CDR2 SAAADI, per germline. V lost 3 bases, J lost 7 bases, and 6 bases lay in between. The CDR3 reads CASSERIGELFF. The CDR3 region has the DNA TGCGCCAGCAGTGAAAGAATCGGGGAGCTGTTTTTT.

About this clonotype: One end of the junction does not line up with germline, which may come from a read error. The CDR3 coding sequence is TGTGCCGGCAGTGATTTAGCGGGAGCACTCACAGATACGCAGTATTTT. Translated: CAGSDLAGALTDTQYF. The gene calls are TRBV25-1 and TRBJ2-3, with 9 nucleotides matching TRBD2. The CDR3 runs 16 residues. The germline V gene has CDR1 MGHDK and CDR2 SYGVNS.

V and J are TRBV4-1 and TRBJ2-5; 10 bases line up with TRBD2. The V segment lost 6 bases and the J segment 1 base; nucleotides outside the gene matches: 8. The CDR3 length is 16 residues. Germline CDR1 MGHRA, CDR2 YSYEKL. The CDR3 nucleotides are TGCGCCAGCAGAATCAGCGGGAGGGCCGCCCAAGAGACCCAGTACTTC. Translated: CASRISGRAAQETQYF.

V and J are TRBV21-1 and TRBJ2-1. TRBV21-1 is an annotated pseudogene. The CDR3 is 14 residues long. CDR3 in amino acids: CASSHGPCWYEQFF. CDR3 DNA: TGTGCCAGCAGTCACGGTCCTTGTTGGTACGAGCAGTTCTTC.

The chain joins TRBV5-4 to TRBJ2-7, with TRBD1 matching 11 bases. The J segment lost 5 bases and the V segment lost 1 base, leaving 5 bases of the junction unmatched. This CDR3 has 15 amino acids. The germline V gene encodes CDR1 SGHNT and CDR2 YYREEE (reference sequence). DNA for the CDR3: TGTGCCAGCAGCTTGTTGGACAGGGGGCAACACGAGCAGTACTTC. Its translation is CASSLLDRGQHEQYF. Full variable domain (missing parts from reference TRBV5-4 and TRBJ2-7): ETGVTQSPTHLIKTRGQQVTLRCSSQSGHNTVSWYQQALGQGPQFIFQYYREEENGRGNFPPRFSGLQFPNYSSELNVNALELDDSALYLCASSLLDRGQHEQYFGPGTRLTVT.